This T cell receptor beta chain was profiled in a study of memory CD4+ T cells and cytomegalovirus serostatus. The sort gate was single viable CD3+CD4+CD8-CD45RO+ cells for memory CD4+ T cells. Donors' CMV status reflects serum IgG against pp150, pp28, p38, p52. Overall study results and limits: The CMV-associated TCR signature appears largely within the CD4+ memory repertoire. Each of approximately 70 CMV-associated TCRbeta sequences occurred in one to five individuals. A US-trained random forest predicted CMV serostatus with median AUC around 0.9.

Looked up from germline, CDR1 is SGHRS and CDR2 is YFSETQ. CDR3 size: 13 residues. V lost 2 bases, J lost 7 bases, and 9 bases lay in between. TCRdb's copy holds only in-frame clones and misses some; the assay was immunoSEQ multiplex PCR. This repertoire shows some 52,000 clones, around four fifths found once; its top ten account for 2%. In regard to this clone: Its antigen is unidentified.

The clonotype was recovered from an adult in good health and CMV-seropositive. The sequencing sample was made of memory CD4+ T cells from blood. This chain joins TRBV5-1 and TRBJ2-2; D is unresolved. The CDR3, as DNA: TGCGCCAGCAGCTTAGGAGTGGGCGGGGAGCTGTTTTTT. This translates into CASSLGVGGELFF.